This T cell receptor beta chain was identified during a study of blood T cell repertoires in COVID-19. Looking at the study overall: Some COVID-19 samples were acute and others convalescent; all came from the United States, Italy and Spain. The cDNA or gDNA used as material had been derived from T cells, B-cell-depleted T cells, or PBMCs.

V lost 7 bases, J lost 4 bases, and 13 bases lay in between. Germline values: CDR1 SQVTM, CDR2 ANQGSEA. The CDR3 is 13 amino acids. The protocol was immunoSEQ multiplex PCR, while the TCRdb copy is restricted to in-frame clones and leaves out a portion. The table has about 94,000 clones, just under 80% seen once. The TCR originated in a man aged 65 to 85 with COVID-19, enrolled during active disease. V is TRBV29-1 and J is TRBJ2-2; the D gene is possibly TRBD2 (5 bases). Sequencing was carried out using peripheral blood. The CDR3 nucleotides are TGCAGCGGTGGGAGCTCCTTCACCGGGGAGCTGTTTTTT. Encoded protein: CSGGSSFTGELFF.